This T cell receptor beta chain was captured in a study of a mutant IDH1 vaccine in newly diagnosed glioma. The method was immunoSEQ multiplex PCR; TCRdb's version includes in-frame clones alone and lacks a portion of them. In the table there are around 41,000 clones, roughly 84% of which are singletons. Turning to this clone: Its antigen is as yet unknown.

The CDR3 loop spans 15 amino acids. CDR1 is MDHEN, CDR2 SYDVKM, per germline. Trimming took off 2 bases at V and 0 bases at J, with 10 bases between the two ends. Time point defined: week 11, during vaccination. Every single dose of the vaccine, 300 ug of mutant IDH1 20-mer peptide, came with topical imiquimod. This receptor was identified in a man between 35 and 55 years old with glioma. The rearrangement links TRBV28 to TRBJ1-1; tentative D call: TRBD1 (5 bases). This specimen consisted of PBMCs, obtained from a glioma patient whose treatment included an IDH1 peptide vaccine. This CDR3 is CASSLTWGLNTEAFF. The CDR3 region has the DNA TGTGCCAGCAGTTTAACCTGGGGGTTGAACACTGAAGCTTTCTTT.